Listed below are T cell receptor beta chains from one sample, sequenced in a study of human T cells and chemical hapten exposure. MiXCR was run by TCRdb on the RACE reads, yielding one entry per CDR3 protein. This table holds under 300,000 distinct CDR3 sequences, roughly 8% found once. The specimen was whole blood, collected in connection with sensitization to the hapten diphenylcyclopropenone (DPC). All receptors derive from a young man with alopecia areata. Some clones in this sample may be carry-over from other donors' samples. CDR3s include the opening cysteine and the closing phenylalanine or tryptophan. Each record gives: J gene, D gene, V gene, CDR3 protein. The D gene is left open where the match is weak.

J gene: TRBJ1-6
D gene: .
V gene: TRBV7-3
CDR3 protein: CASSLTGSSYNSPLHF

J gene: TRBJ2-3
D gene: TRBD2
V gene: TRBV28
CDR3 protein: CASAMAGLITDTQYF

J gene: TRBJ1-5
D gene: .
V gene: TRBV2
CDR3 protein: CASTDDSLNQPQHF

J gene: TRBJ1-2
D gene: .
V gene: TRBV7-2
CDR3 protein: CASSLFSLYTF

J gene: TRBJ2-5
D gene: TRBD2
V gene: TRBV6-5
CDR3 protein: CASSYGRLAGGPETQYF

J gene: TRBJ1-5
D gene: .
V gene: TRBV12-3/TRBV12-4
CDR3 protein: CASSLGGPNQPQHF

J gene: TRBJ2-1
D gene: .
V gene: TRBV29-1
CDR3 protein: CSGGSNEQFF

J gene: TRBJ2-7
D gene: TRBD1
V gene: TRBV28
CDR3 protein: CASTSPNRGSYEQYF

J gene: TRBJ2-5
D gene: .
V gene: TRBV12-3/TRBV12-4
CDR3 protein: CASSLDRRGTQYF

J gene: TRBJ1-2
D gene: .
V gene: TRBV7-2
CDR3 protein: CASSLASGGASYGYTF

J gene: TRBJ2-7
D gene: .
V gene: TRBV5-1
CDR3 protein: CASSLSGPLYEQYF

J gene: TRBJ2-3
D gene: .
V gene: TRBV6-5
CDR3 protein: CASSYGTHITDTQYF

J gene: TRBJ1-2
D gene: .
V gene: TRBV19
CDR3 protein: CASSIGLLYGYTF

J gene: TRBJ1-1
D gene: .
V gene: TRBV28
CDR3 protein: CASGESTETEAFF

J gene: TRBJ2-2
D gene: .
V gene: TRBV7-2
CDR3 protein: CASSLGRNSGELFF

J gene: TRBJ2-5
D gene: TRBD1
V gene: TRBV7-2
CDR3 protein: CASSWNRGETQYF

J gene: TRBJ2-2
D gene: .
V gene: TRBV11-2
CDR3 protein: CASSLGPGYAGELFF

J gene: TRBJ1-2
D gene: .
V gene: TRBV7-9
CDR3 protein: CASSHQASGDGYTF

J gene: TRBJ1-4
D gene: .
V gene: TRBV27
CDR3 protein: CASSLSTGHEKLFF

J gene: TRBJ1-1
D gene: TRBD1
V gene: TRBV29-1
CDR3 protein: CSVSGPGTGLVTEAFF

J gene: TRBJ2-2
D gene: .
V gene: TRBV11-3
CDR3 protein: CASSLEGGSGELFF

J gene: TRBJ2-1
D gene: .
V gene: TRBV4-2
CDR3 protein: CASSQEWQGGFNEQFF

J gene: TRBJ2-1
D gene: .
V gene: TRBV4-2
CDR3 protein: CASSQQKGSPEQFF

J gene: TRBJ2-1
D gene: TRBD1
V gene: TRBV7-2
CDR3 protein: CASSLGTGVKYEQFF

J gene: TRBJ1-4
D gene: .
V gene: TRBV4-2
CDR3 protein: CASSQVGGEREKLFF

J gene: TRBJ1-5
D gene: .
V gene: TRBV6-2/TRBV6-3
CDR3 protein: CASRPQGPDQPQHF

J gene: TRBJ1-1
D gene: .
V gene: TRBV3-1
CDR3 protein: CASSQRGRGGEAFF

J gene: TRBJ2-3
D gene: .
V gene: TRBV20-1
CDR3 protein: CSARAVNTQYF

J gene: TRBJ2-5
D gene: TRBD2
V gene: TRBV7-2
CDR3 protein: CASSLSLAGGYETQYF

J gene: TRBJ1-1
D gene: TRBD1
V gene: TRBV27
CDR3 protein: CASSGTGQITEAFF

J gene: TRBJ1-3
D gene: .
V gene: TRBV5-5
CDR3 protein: CASSLRGDNGNTIYF

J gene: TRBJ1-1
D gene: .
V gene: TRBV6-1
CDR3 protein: CASSEIWQSRTEAFF

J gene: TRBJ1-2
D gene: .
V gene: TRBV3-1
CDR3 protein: CASSQGMNYGYTF

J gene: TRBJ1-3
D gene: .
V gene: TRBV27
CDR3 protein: CASGNQGSGNTIYF

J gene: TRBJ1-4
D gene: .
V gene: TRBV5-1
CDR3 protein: CASSLVAGRNEKLFF